This T cell receptor beta chain comes out of a study of neurological immune-mediated disorders. This CDR3 has 14 amino acids. Germline V gene data show CDR1 as DFQATT and CDR2 as SNEGSKA (reference sequence). Trimming took 2 bases from V and 5 from J; bases not matched to a gene: 6. This clonotype was recorded many times. Time point described: longitudinal time-point 3. With 10-nucleotide random UMIs, 5'RACE was used to make the cDNA. TCRdb called the 5' RACE reads again in MiXCR, with one record for every CDR3 protein. The sample carries approximately 80,000 distinct CDR3 sequences, 4.3% recorded once.

The rearrangement uses TRBV20-1 and TRBJ2-3, with 8 bases identical to TRBD1. This receptor was obtained from a woman aged 60-75 years with multiple sclerosis. Material for sequencing was PBMCs. The CDR3 sequence is CSARPGQVGDTQYF. The DNA of the CDR3 is TGCAGTGCTAGACCGGGACAGGTAGGAGATACGCAGTATTTT.